Shown below are 26 T cell receptor beta chains from a single sample sequenced in a study of control samples from healthy donors and cancer patients. Produced via immunoSEQ multiplex PCR; TCRdb's table is partial and in-frame only. The sample carries 150,000 to 190,000 clones, about 93% recorded once. Sequenced sample: blood. The receptors were gathered from a man in his fifties in good health.

The chain uses TRBV9 and TRBJ2-1, with D perhaps matching TRBD1 or TRBD2 (5 bases each). Per germline, CDR1 SGDLS and CDR2 YYNGEE. The ends were cut back, 0 bases at V and 9 bases at J, with 16 bases in the middle. CDR3 length equals 15 residues. In DNA form, the CDR3 reads TGTGCCAGCAGCGTAGGGGGACCTGGGGTCGGTGAGCAGTTCTTC. This encodes CASSVGGPGVGEQFF.

This rearrangement joins TRBV4-1 to TRBJ2-3, with D tentatively TRBD1 or TRBD2 (6 bases each). The CDR3 contains 15 residues. Germline values: CDR1 MGHRA, CDR2 YSYEKL. V lost 0 bases and J lost 4, with 11 bases in between. The CDR3 is CASSQETGTSDTQYF. The CDR3 coding sequence is TGCGCCAGCAGCCAAGAAACAGGGACTTCAGATACGCAGTATTTT.

The chain links TRBV14 to TRBJ2-7, with 7 bases that match TRBD1. The CDR3 spans 14 residues. The ends lost 4 bases at V and 0 bases at J; junction bases unmatched: 3. Germline V lookup: CDR1 SGHDN, CDR2 FVKESK. The chain's CDR3 is CASSPTGRSYEQYF. Here the CDR3 DNA reads TGTGCCAGCAGCCCGACAGGGCGCTCCTACGAGCAGTACTTC.

The chain recombines TRBV3-1 (or the pseudogene TRBV3-2) with TRBJ1-2; 8 bases line up with TRBD1. Germline trimming cut 5 bases from V and 8 bases from J; bases unmatched to any gene: 13. This CDR3 contains 15 residues. CDR1 and CDR2 from the germline V gene are LGHDT and YNNKEL (reference sequence). The CDR3 spells CASSAQDRESGGYTF. CDR3 in DNA: TGTGCCAGCAGCGCACAGGACAGGGAATCGGGGGGCTACACCTTC.

The chain links TRBV5-1 to TRBJ2-3; 10 nucleotides line up with TRBD2. The germline gives CDR1 SGHRS, CDR2 YFSETQ. V lost 5 bases, J lost 5 bases, and 11 bases stayed unmatched. This CDR3 comprises 16 residues. The CDR3: CASRNLAGGSVDTQYF. The CDR3 region has the DNA TGCGCCAGCAGGAACTTAGCGGGAGGATCGGTAGATACGCAGTATTTT.

The genes are TRBV24-1 and TRBJ2-1; 10 positions match TRBD2. V gave up 4 bases and J gave up 10 bases; unmatched junction bases: 9. This CDR3 comprises 15 residues. CDR1 is KGHDR, CDR2 SFDVKD, per germline. CDR3 in DNA: TGTGCCACCAGTGAATCTAGCGGGGGTCCGGGGGAGCAGTTCTTC. Protein product: CATSESSGGPGEQFF.

In nucleotides, the CDR3 is TGTGCCACCAGTAAAGACGGCAGAGCAGCTTTCTTT. This translates into CATSKDGRAAFF. The chain is built from TRBV24-1 and TRBJ1-1; D not certain. Germline V lookup: CDR1 KGHDR, CDR2 SFDVKD. This CDR3 comprises 12 residues. V gave up 6 bases and J gave up 10 bases, with 14 bases separating them.

Details on this clone: Sequence at one end of the junction differs from germline and may be a read error. The chain is built from TRBV7-9 and TRBJ2-1; possible D gene TRBD2, 5 bases. The CDR3 covers 15 residues. Germline V CDR1 and CDR2: SEHNR, FQNEAQ (reference sequence). The CDR3 sequence: CASTLWSTRHNEQFF. CDR3 bases: TGTGCCAGCACCTTATGGTCCACTAGACACAATGAGCAGTTCTTC.

V is TRBV7-9 and J is TRBJ1-2, with no clear D. The CDR3 has 13 amino acids. V lost 1 base, J lost 5 bases, and 8 bases lay in between. Germline-derived CDR1 and CDR2 are SEHNR and FQNEAQ (reference sequence). This CDR3 is CASSLVHEYGYTF. The CDR3 bases are TGTGCCAGCAGCTTAGTTCACGAATATGGCTACACCTTC.

The chain joins TRBV7-2 to TRBJ1-2, with D uncertain. Germline V CDR1 and CDR2: SGHTA, FQGNSA. V was cut by 1 base and J by 0 bases, with 3 bases left in between. The CDR3 extends over 13 amino acids. The CDR3 bases are TGTGCCAGCAGCTTAGATGCTAACTATGGCTACACCTTC. Its protein product is CASSLDANYGYTF.

The chain couples TRBV5-1 to TRBJ2-3, with D tentatively TRBD2 (5 bases). From germline, CDR1 is SGHRS and CDR2 YFSETQ. Trimming left V 5 bases short and J 0 bases short, with 7 bases between. The CDR3 is made up of 13 amino acids. The CDR3 DNA sequence: TGCGCCAGCAGAGCGGATAGCACAGATACGCAGTATTTT. Amino acids: CASRADSTDTQYF.

Here the CDR3 DNA reads TGTGCCAGCACCATCGGGACAGGAGTAGGATACACTGAAGCTTTCTTT. The encoded protein is CASTIGTGVGYTEAFF. The rearrangement joins TRBV27 to TRBJ1-1; TRBD1 matches 8 bases. The V and J ends lost 7 bases and 3 bases, in that order; junction bases with no gene match: 13. The CDR3 has 16 amino acids. Germline CDR1 is MNHEY and CDR2 is SMNVEV (reference sequence).

The chain combines TRBV29-1 with TRBJ1-2; D possibly corresponds to TRBD1 (5 bases). Germline-derived CDR1 and CDR2 are SQVTM and ANQGSEA. V was clipped by 3 bases and J by 4 bases, with 12 bases between them. The CDR3 is 13 residues long. The CDR3 bases are TGCAGCGTTGAGGGGGGAAGGGGCTATGGCTACACCTTC. Amino acids: CSVEGGRGYGYTF.

The genes are TRBV6-5 and TRBJ2-5, with a possible D match to TRBD1 (6 bases). The V and J ends lost 7 bases and 1 base respectively, with 10 bases between them. Looked up from germline, CDR1 is MNHEY and CDR2 is SVGAGI. The CDR3 totals 13 residues. CDR3 coding DNA: TGTGCCAGCAAAAGGACAGCCCAAGAGACCCAGTACTTC. This sequence encodes CASKRTAQETQYF.

The genes are TRBV3-1 (or the pseudogene TRBV3-2) and TRBJ2-5, with 8 bases aligning to TRBD2. This CDR3 region has 14 residues. The germline CDR1 and CDR2 sequences are LGHDT and YNNKEL (reference sequence). With V trimmed by 5 bases and J by 3 bases, 5 bases remained unmatched. The CDR3 DNA reads as TGTGCCAGCAGCTCGGGGGGGTTTAAAGAGACCCAGTACTTC. It specifies CASSSGGFKETQYF.

The chain employs TRBV6-2 or TRBV6-3 and TRBJ2-1, with D unresolved. V gave up 0 bases and J gave up 2 bases, with 14 bases separating them. The V gene's germline CDR1 is MNHEY and CDR2 SVGEGT. CDR3 length: 17 residues. This CDR3 reads CASSYSSKITAYNEQFF. CDR3 bases: TGTGCCAGCAGTTACTCGAGTAAGATTACTGCCTACAATGAGCAGTTCTTC.

Written as DNA, the CDR3 is TGTGCCAGCAGCTTCCGGGACACCAACTACGAGCAGTACTTC. Translating it yields CASSFRDTNYEQYF. J is TRBJ2-7 and V is TRBV5-4, with D tentatively TRBD1 (6 bases). The V end lost 2 bases, the J end lost 3 bases, and 12 bases lay between the germline ends. Germline loops: CDR1 SGHNT, CDR2 YYREEE (reference sequence). The CDR3 is made up of 14 amino acids.

The genes are TRBV30 and TRBJ2-7; D gene unclear. CDR3 size: 14 residues. CDR1 is GTSNPN and CDR2 is SVGIG in the germline V gene (reference sequence). The V and J ends lost 5 bases and 3 bases respectively, with 17 bases between them. CDR3 amino acids: CAWGPGFTYYEQYF. For the CDR3, the DNA is TGTGCCTGGGGTCCGGGCTTCACCTACTACGAGCAGTACTTC.

The chain employs TRBV7-6 and TRBJ2-7; TRBD1 aligns across 9 bases. V lost 2 bases, J lost 2 bases, and 10 bases stayed unmatched. The CDR3 runs 17 residues. Per germline, CDR1 SGHVS and CDR2 FNYEAQ. The CDR3 loop is CASSLPSQGADAYEQYF. As DNA, the CDR3 is TGTGCCAGCAGCTTACCATCACAGGGGGCTGACGCCTACGAGCAGTACTTC.

The rearrangement uses TRBV5-1 and TRBJ2-3, with a weak D call TRBD2 (6 bases). V dropped 4 bases and J dropped 2 bases, with 17 bases sitting between them. The CDR3 covers 16 residues. Germline loops: CDR1 SGHRS, CDR2 YFSETQ. DNA of the CDR3: TGCGCCAGCAGCCTTCTTGGGGAGGTGGTCACAGATACGCAGTATTTT. Its protein product is CASSLLGEVVTDTQYF.

This clone was detected once. The chain carries TRBV10-3 and TRBJ2-7; D gene uncertain. Deletions cut 4 bases from V and 2 bases from J, with 6 bases between. The CDR3 sequence is 12 residues long. The germline V gene has CDR1 ENHRY and CDR2 SYGVKD. Here the CDR3 reads CAISGGTYEQYF. The CDR3 coding sequence is TGTGCCATCAGTGGGGGAACCTACGAGCAGTACTTC.

V is TRBV27 and J is TRBJ2-7; 8 nucleotides match TRBD2. The CDR3 sequence is 15 residues long. The V gene's germline CDR1 is MNHEY and CDR2 SMNVEV (reference sequence). Trimming took 6 bases from V and 5 from J; bases not matched to a gene: 12. CDR3 residues: CASRGLEAGVNEQYF. CDR3 in DNA: TGTGCCAGCAGGGGCCTCGAAGCGGGAGTTAACGAGCAGTACTTC.

The rearrangement links TRBV28 to TRBJ2-7; D may be TRBD1 (5 bases). From germline, CDR1 is MDHEN and CDR2 SYDVKM. The CDR3 sequence is 15 residues long. V lost 2 bases and J 5 bases, leaving 16 bases between the germline ends. CDR3 sequence (DNA): TGTGCCAGCAGTTTAGGGGCTCAAAGGGTTCACGAGCAGTACTTC. Its protein is CASSLGAQRVHEQYF. Full variable domain (rest looked up from reference TRBV28 and TRBJ2-7): DVKVTQSSRYLVKRTGEKVFLECVQDMDHENMFWYRQDPGLGLRLIYFSYDVKMKEKGDIPEGYSVSREKKERFSLILESASTNQTSMYLCASSLGAQRVHEQYFGPGTRLTVT.

This chain uses TRBV29-1 with TRBJ2-7; 7 nucleotides agree with TRBD1. Germline V gene sequence: CDR1 SQVTM, CDR2 ANQGSEA. The CDR3 totals 13 residues. The V segment lost 4 bases and the J segment 7 bases; nucleotides outside the gene matches: 10. The CDR3 DNA follows: TGCAGCGTTGTTTTCCAGGGGGTTGGAGAGCAGTACTTC. Translating gives CSVVFQGVGEQYF.

The V and J genes are TRBV4-1 and TRBJ1-6; 9 bases are a match to TRBD1. Germline CDR1 reads MGHRA; CDR2 reads YSYEKL. The CDR3 loop spans 15 amino acids. After removal of 8 bases from V and 5 bases from J, the junction contained 7 bases not matched to a gene. CDR3 DNA: TGCGCCAGCCGTTTTTGGGACAGGGATAATTCACCCCTCCACTTT. Its protein is CASRFWDRDNSPLHF.

This clone was observed many times. At one of its ends the junction is not consistent with the germline gene, which may arise from a read error. The rearrangement links TRBV6-1 to TRBJ2-1; 12 nucleotides align to TRBD1. The CDR3 is 16 amino acids. CDR1 is MNHNS and CDR2 is SASEGT in the germline V gene. CDR3 loop: CASSEAAGTGGASVVF. CDR3 DNA: TGTGCCAGCAGTGAAGCGGCCGGGACAGGGGGCGCATCGGTCGTCTTC.